Following are 17 T cell receptor beta chains from one sample sequenced in a study of T cell changes during pregnancy in multiple sclerosis. Sequencing used immunoSEQ multiplex PCR; TCRdb keeps in-frame clones, though not all of them. The profile covers tens of thousands of clones, with 80% to 95% appearing a single time and 0.65% to 0.9% taken by the ten largest. This material consisted of peripheral blood, taken in the first trimester of pregnancy. The receptors come from a female donor with multiple sclerosis, enrolled in a pregnancy study.

The V and J genes are TRBV7-9 and TRBJ1-6; D gene ambiguous. The CDR3 extends over 13 amino acids. Germline V gene sequence: CDR1 SEHNR, CDR2 FQNEAQ (reference sequence). Trimming took 5 bases from V and 3 from J, leaving 5 bases between them. CDR3 region: CASSQIYNSPLHF. The DNA for the CDR3 is TGTGCCAGCAGCCAGATCTATAATTCACCCCTCCACTTT.

V gene TRBV19 combines with J gene TRBJ2-7; a weak D match, TRBD1 (7 bases). Germline V CDR1 and CDR2: LNHDA, SQIVND (reference sequence). The CDR3 is 16 amino acids. The V gene lost 2 bases and the J gene lost 3 bases, with 17 bases spanning the gap. The CDR3 sequence is CASSISAQGGGYEQYF. CDR3 nucleotide sequence: TGTGCCAGTAGTATATCCGCCCAGGGGGGTGGCTACGAGCAGTACTTC.

Worth noting for this clone: One end of the junction is discordant with germline, which a read error may explain. V gene TRBV7-7 combines with J gene TRBJ2-2, with D perhaps matching TRBD2 (5 bases). CDR3 length equals 17 residues. Germline V gene data show CDR1 as SSHAT and CDR2 as FNYEAQ (reference sequence). The CDR3 sequence is CASSFLRGQVGTGELFF. Here the CDR3 DNA reads TGTGCTAGCAGCTTTCTCCGAGGGCAAGTCGGAACCGGGGAGCTGTTTTTT.

V is TRBV11-2 and J is TRBJ1-3, with 7 positions matching TRBD1. CDR3 size: 12 residues. V was pared by 6 bases and J by 7 bases, with 3 bases of the junction left unmatched. Germline values: CDR1 SGHAT, CDR2 FQNNGV. DNA of the CDR3: TGTGCCAGCAGGTCGGACAGGAACACCATATATTTT. Translation gives CASRSDRNTIYF.

V usage is TRBV9 and J usage is TRBJ1-4, with D tentatively TRBD1 (6 bases). V was pared by 4 bases and J by 6 bases, with 19 bases between. This CDR3 has 16 residues. From germline, CDR1 is SGDLS and CDR2 YYNGEE. CDR3 in amino acids: CASSPVGGGRYEKLFF. The CDR3 DNA follows: TGTGCCAGCAGCCCGGTAGGTGGGGGCCGATATGAAAAACTGTTTTTT.

This clone was seen once. V and J are TRBV7-9 and TRBJ1-1, with no clear D. The CDR3 runs to 11 residues. The germline V gene has CDR1 SEHNR and CDR2 FQNEAQ (reference sequence). Trimming removed 2 bases at V and 6 bases at J, with 4 bases between. The CDR3 nucleotides are TGTGCCAGCAGCTTATCTGCTGAAGCTTTCTTT. This encodes CASSLSAEAFF.

V gene TRBV19 combines with J gene TRBJ2-7; no definite D call. The CDR3 runs to 14 residues. Germline V gives CDR1 LNHDA, CDR2 SQIVND (reference sequence). V lost 3 bases and J lost 0, with 9 bases in between. CDR3 DNA sequence: TGTGCCAGTAGTATCAACAGCCGCTCCTACGAGCAGTACTTC. Translated: CASSINSRSYEQYF.

The rearrangement uses TRBV30 and TRBJ1-4; D gene uncertain. Germline V gene data show CDR1 as GTSNPN and CDR2 as SVGIG (reference sequence). V was trimmed by 4 bases and J by 7 bases, leaving 13 bases between them. The CDR3 is 13 amino acids. The DNA of the CDR3 is TGTGCCTGGATGGGCAGGTTCTCTGAAAAACTGTTTTTT. Protein product: CAWMGRFSEKLFF.

V and J are TRBV29-1 and TRBJ2-5; TRBD1 matches 7 bases. The CDR3 has 13 amino acids. The V gene end was trimmed by 6 bases and the J gene end by 7 bases; junction bases not matched to a gene: 11. In germline, CDR1 is SQVTM, CDR2 ANQGSEA. CDR3 sequence: CSVTGDILGTQYF. The DNA of the CDR3 is TGCAGCGTAACAGGGGATATTTTAGGGACCCAGTACTTC.

V usage is TRBV29-1 and J usage is TRBJ2-7; maybe TRBD1 (6 bases). Per germline, CDR1 SQVTM and CDR2 ANQGSEA. The CDR3 extends over 12 amino acids. The V gene lost 7 bases and the J gene lost 2 bases, with 12 bases spanning the gap. The CDR3 sequence is CSAAEGAYEQYF. The CDR3 coding sequence is TGCAGCGCCGCAGAGGGGGCCTACGAGCAGTACTTC.

The V call is TRBV6-4, the J call TRBJ1-6; the D gene is possibly TRBD1 (6 bases). Germline CDR1 is MRHNA and CDR2 is SNTAGT. This CDR3 contains 15 residues. Trimming shortened V by 4 bases and J by 7 bases, and 14 bases separated the two germline ends. DNA for the CDR3: TGTGCCAGCAGTGCCGGGGCAGGGGCGAATTCACCCCTCCACTTT. Encoded protein: CASSAGAGANSPLHF.

The chain uses TRBV10-3 and TRBJ2-1; 9 nucleotides line up with TRBD2. This CDR3 has 15 amino acids. The germline V gene has CDR1 ENHRY and CDR2 SYGVKD. Trimming took 0 bases from V and 9 from J; bases not matched to a gene: 6. The CDR3 DNA follows: TGTGCCATCAGTGAGTCGGCTAGCGGGGAACGTGAGCAGTTCTTC. This sequence encodes CAISESASGEREQFF.

The V gene is TRBV10-3, the J gene TRBJ1-3; 8 bases agree with TRBD1. CDR3 length: 13 amino acids. Germline-derived CDR1 and CDR2 are ENHRY and SYGVKD. With 9 bases clipped from V and 4 bases from J, the junction kept 5 bases outside the gene matches. The CDR3 here is CAIQGASGNTIYF. The CDR3 region has the DNA TGTGCCATTCAGGGGGCATCGGGAAACACCATATATTTT.

This clone was counted a single time. This rearrangement joins TRBV4-3 to TRBJ2-1; maybe TRBD2 (6 bases). The germline CDR1 and CDR2 sequences are LGHNA and YSLEER. V was shortened by 2 bases and J by 6 bases, with 11 bases between the two germline ends. The CDR3 spans 14 residues. The CDR3 DNA sequence: TGCGCCAGCAGCCAACCCGGACTACTCAATGAGCAGTTCTTC. Translation: CASSQPGLLNEQFF.

This clone was detected once. V is TRBV25-1 and J is TRBJ1-4, with D unresolved. The CDR3 sequence is 15 residues long. The germline V gene encodes CDR1 MGHDK and CDR2 SYGVNS. V lost 4 bases, J lost 4 bases, and 13 bases lay in between. DNA for the CDR3: TGTGCCAGCAGTGTCCCGGGGATTTTTAATGAAAAACTGTTTTTT. Translating it yields CASSVPGIFNEKLFF.

This sequence joins TRBV23-1 and TRBJ1-1, with D perhaps TRBD1 (5 bases). TRBV23-1 is flagged as an ORF with uncertain function. This CDR3 is 16 amino acids long. V lost 6 bases and J lost 4, with 21 bases in between. CDR3 protein: CASSPPGREGLTEAFF. DNA of the CDR3: TGCGCCAGCAGCCCCCCGGGCAGGGAGGGCCTCACTGAAGCTTTCTTT.

The J gene is TRBJ2-5, the V gene TRBV10-3; D is perhaps TRBD1 (6 bases). In germline, CDR1 is ENHRY, CDR2 SYGVKD. CDR3 length equals 15 residues. V dropped 6 bases and J dropped 6 bases, with 20 bases sitting between them. The CDR3 here is CAISQQGPLGKTQYF. For the CDR3, the DNA is TGTGCCATCAGCCAACAGGGTCCGTTGGGGAAGACCCAGTACTTC.